What follows is one T cell receptor (beta chain) and its context. At one end the junction does not follow the germline gene, possibly because of a read error. The primer mix had 60 Vbeta and 13 Jbeta primers. Generated by immunoSEQ multiplex PCR, the TCRdb table keeps only in-frame clones and is missing some. This table has 90,000 to 150,000 clones, roughly 70% appearing once. This entry belongs to a study of cytomegalovirus exposure and HLA in healthy donors. Material: PBMCs. The origin of this receptor is a woman aged 40 to 50 in good health and CMV-seronegative.

Here the CDR3 DNA reads TGTGCTAGCAGCTTACTACGGGAGAGAGGAGAGACCCAGTACTTC. This translates into CASSLLRERGETQYF. This chain uses TRBV7-7 with TRBJ2-5, with D possibly being TRBD2 (6 bases). CDR3 length equals 15 residues. CDR1 is SSHAT and CDR2 is FNYEAQ in the germline V gene (reference sequence).